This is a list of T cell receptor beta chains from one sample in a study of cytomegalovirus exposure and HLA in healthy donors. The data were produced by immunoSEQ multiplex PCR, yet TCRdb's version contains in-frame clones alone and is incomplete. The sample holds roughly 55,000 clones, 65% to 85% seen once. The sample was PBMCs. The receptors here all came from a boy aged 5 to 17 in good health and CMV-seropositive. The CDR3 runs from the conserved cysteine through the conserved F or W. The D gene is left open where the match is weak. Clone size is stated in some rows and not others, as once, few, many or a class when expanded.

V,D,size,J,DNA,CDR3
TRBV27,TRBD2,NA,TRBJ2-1,TGTGCCAGCAGTTTATTCCCGGCGGGGGTCTCCTACAATGAGCAGTTCTTC,CASSLFPAGVSYNEQFF
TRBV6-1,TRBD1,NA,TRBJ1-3,TGTGCCAGTAGTGGGACAGGGACCCCAGGGGAGCCTGGAAACACCATATATTTT,CASSGTGTPGEPGNTIYF
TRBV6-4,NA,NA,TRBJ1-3,TGTGCCAGCAGTGACCTAACCCGCGGACAGTACGGAAACACCATATATTTT,CASSDLTRGQYGNTIYF
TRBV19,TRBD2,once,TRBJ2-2,TGTGCCAGTAGTAGGCTAGCGGGGGAGTACACCGGGGAGCTGTTTTTT,CASSRLAGEYTGELFF
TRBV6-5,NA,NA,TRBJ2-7,TGTGCCAGCAGTTACGCCCGGGACAACACCTACGAGCAGTACTTC,CASSYARDNTYEQYF
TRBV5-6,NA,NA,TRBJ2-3,TGTGCCAGCAGCCATGCGGATACGCAGTATTTT,CASSHADTQYF
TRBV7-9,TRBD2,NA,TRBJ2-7,TGTTCCAGCAGCTCCACGCTCAGCGGGGGCGTCTCCTACGAGCAGTACTTC,CSSSSTLSGGVSYEQYF
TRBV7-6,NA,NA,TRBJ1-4,TGTGCCAGCAGCTCCACGGGTCTTAGAAAACTGTTTTTT,CASSSTGLRKLFF
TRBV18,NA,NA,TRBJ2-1,TGTGCCAGCTCACCACCCGACAGAGACGCTTACAATGAGCAGTTCTTC,CASSPPDRDAYNEQFF
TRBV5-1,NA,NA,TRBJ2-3,TGCGCCAGCAGTCGCGGAGGAGATACGCAGTATTTT,CASSRGGDTQYF
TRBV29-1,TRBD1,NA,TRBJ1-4,TGCAGCGTCCTACAGGGGAGTAATGAAAAACTGTTTTTT,CSVLQGSNEKLFF
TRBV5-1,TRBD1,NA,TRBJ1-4,TGCGCCAGCAGCTTGGGGGGACAGTTGCCTGAAAAACTGTTTTTT,CASSLGGQLPEKLFF
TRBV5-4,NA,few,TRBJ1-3,TGTGCCAGCAGCTTGGAGCATTCGGGAAACACCATATATTTT,CASSLEHSGNTIYF
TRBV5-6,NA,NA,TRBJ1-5,TGTGCCAGCAGCTTGGCCAAAAATCAGCCCCAGCATTTT,CASSLAKNQPQHF
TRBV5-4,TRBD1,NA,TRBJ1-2,TGTGCCAGTAACAGGGGAGATGGCTACACCTTC,CASNRGDGYTF
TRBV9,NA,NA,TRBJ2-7,TGTGCCAGCAGCCCTCCAGAGGCGAGACCCTACGAGCAGTACTTC,CASSPPEARPYEQYF
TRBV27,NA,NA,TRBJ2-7,TGTGCCAGCAGTTTAGGGCTCGAGCAGTACTTC,CASSLGLEQYF
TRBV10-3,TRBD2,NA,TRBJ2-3,TGTGCCATCTCGACTAGCGGGGCGAGCACAGATACGCAGTATTTT,CAISTSGASTDTQYF
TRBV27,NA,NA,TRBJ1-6,TGTGCCAGCAGTTCCCGGGGGGGGGCTTATTCACCCCTCCACTTT,CASSSRGGAYSPLHF
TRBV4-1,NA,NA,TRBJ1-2,TGCGCCAGCAGCCAAGCAGGGGATGGCTACACCTTC,CASSQAGDGYTF
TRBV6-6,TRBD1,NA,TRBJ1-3,TGTGCCAGCAGCTACGGGACAGCCGACTCTGGAAACACCATATATTTT,CASSYGTADSGNTIYF
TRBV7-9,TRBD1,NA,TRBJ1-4,TGTGCCAGCTACCCGGGTCACAGGGGGCCTCAGGAAGGGGATGAAAAACTGTTTTTT,CASYPGHRGPQEGDEKLFF
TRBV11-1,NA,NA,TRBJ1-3,TGTGCCAGCAGGCGGAGAGAGGACTCCGGGGGCACCATATATTTT,CASRRREDSGGTIYF
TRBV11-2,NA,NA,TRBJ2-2,TGTGCCAGCAGCTTAGTCTCTTATAGCCCTGGAGTCACCGGGGAGCTGTTTTTT,CASSLVSYSPGVTGELFF
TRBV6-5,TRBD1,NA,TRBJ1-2,TGTGCCAGCAGTTCTGACGGACAGGGGTTGGGTGGCTACACCTTC,CASSSDGQGLGGYTF
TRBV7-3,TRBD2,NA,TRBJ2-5,TGTGCCAGCAGCTTATGGGGGGGGGAGACCCAGTACTTC,CASSLWGGETQYF
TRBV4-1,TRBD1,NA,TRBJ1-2,TGCGCCAGCAGCCAACCACGACAGGGGGCCTATGGCTACACCTTC,CASSQPRQGAYGYTF
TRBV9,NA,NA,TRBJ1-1,TGTGCCAGCAGCGGTCGGAACACTGAAGCTTTCTTT,CASSGRNTEAFF
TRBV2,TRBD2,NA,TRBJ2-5,TGTGCCAGCACAGCTCCACTAGCGGCCCAAGAGACCCAGTACTTC,CASTAPLAAQETQYF
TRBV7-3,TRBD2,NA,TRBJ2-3,TGTGCCAGCAGCTGGGCGGGGGGGAGCACAGATACGCAGTATTTT,CASSWAGGSTDTQYF
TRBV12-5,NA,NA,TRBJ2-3,TGTGCTAGTGGTTTGGTACTGGGGGGAGGGGGTCCCGATACGCAGTATTTT,CASGLVLGGGGPDTQYF
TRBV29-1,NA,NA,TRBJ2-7,TGCAGCGTTGTTCTGCAGGGTTACGAGCAGTACTTC,CSVVLQGYEQYF
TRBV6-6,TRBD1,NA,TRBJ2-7,TGTGCCAGCAGTTACACCGTTTTAACAGGGGATCGCGAGCAGTACTTC,CASSYTVLTGDREQYF
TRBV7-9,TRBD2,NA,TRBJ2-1,TGTGCCAGCAGCTTGAAGTCTCAGCGGGACCTAACCTACAATGAGCAGTTCTTC,CASSLKSQRDLTYNEQFF
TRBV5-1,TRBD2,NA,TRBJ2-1,TGCGCCAGCAGCTTGTGGGCTAGCGGGGGATCATACAATGAGCAGTTCTTC,CASSLWASGGSYNEQFF
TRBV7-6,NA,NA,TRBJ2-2,TGTGCCAGCACCTCAGGGTACACCGGGGAGCTGTTTTTT,CASTSGYTGELFF
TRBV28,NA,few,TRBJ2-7,TGTGCCAGCAGTTTATACAGCTCCAACTACGAGCAGTACTTC,CASSLYSSNYEQYF
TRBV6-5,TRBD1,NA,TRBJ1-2,TGTGCCAGCAGTTACACAGGGGGTGGCTACACCTTC,CASSYTGGGYTF
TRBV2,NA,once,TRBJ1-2,TGTGCCAGCAGTGAAGAACAGCCGGGGGGCTACACCTTC,CASSEEQPGGYTF
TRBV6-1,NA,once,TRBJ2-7,TGTGCCAGCAGGGGCCCTGAGCAGTACTTC,CASRGPEQYF
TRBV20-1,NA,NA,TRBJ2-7,TGCAGTGCTAGGATACAGGGTGAAGAGTACTTC,CSARIQGEEYF
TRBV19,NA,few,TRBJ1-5,TGTGCCAGTAGTCTGCAGGCGTATCAGCCCCAGCATTTT,CASSLQAYQPQHF
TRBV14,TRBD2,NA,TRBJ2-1,TGTGCCAGCAGCCAAGCACTAGCGGGGATTCAGTTCTTC,CASSQALAGIQFF
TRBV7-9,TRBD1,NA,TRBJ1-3,TGTGCCAGCAGCTTAGGGACAGGGGGCAGCTCTGGAAACACCATATATTTT,CASSLGTGGSSGNTIYF
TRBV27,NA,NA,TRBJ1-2,TGTGCCAGCGGAGGCGACAGGCCTGGAACCTTC,CASGGDRPGTF
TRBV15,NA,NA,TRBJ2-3,TGTGCCACCAGCCTCCAGACAGATACGCAGTATTTT,CATSLQTDTQYF
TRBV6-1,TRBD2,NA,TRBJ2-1,TGTGCCAGCAGTGAAGCGGGGGGGTTGCACAATGAGCAGTTCTTC,CASSEAGGLHNEQFF
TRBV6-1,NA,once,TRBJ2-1,TGTGCCAGCAGTGGGCGGGCGGAAAGGAATGAGCAGTTCTTC,CASSGRAERNEQFF
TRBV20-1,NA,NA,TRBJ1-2,TGCAGTGCGGGACACAACTATGGCTACACCTTC,CSAGHNYGYTF
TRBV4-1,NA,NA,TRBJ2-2,TGCGCCAGCAGCTGGAGCCCTAGAGTCACCGGGGAGCTGTTTTTT,CASSWSPRVTGELFF
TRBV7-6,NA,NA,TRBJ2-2,TGTGCCAGCAGCTTGAGGGAAGGCACCGGGGAGCTGTTTTTT,CASSLREGTGELFF